The 26 T cell receptor beta chains listed next were all sequenced from one sample in a study of T-cell memory formation after mild COVID-19 (dated by TCRdb to about 2021). Libraries were constructed by 5' RACE. Reads for this sample came from an Illumina NovaSeq 6000. TCRdb itself trimmed the public reads at Q25 with fastp, ran MiXCR and retained productive beta chains. Each CDR3 protein gets just one entry, which takes the most common genes and DNA from the rows behind it. Here the sample has 250,000 to 400,000 distinct CDR3 sequences; roughly 13% occur a single time. In total, the top ten clones hold roughly a fifth of the sample. The sequenced material came from PBMCs or a T cell subset sorted from them (not recorded which). All receptors come from a man younger than 30 who had mild COVID-19 (a few samples of this study predate the infection). The sample titles of this study are shuffled in the database, so cell type and time point are left out; the donor was told from shared clones.

Many counts were recorded for this clonotype. The chain employs TRBV7-3 and TRBJ1-1, with 8 bases lining up with TRBD1. The germline V gene encodes CDR1 SGHTA and CDR2 FQGTGA. CDR3 length equals 17 residues. Germline trimming cut 4 bases from V and 4 bases from J; bases unmatched to any gene: 14. DNA of the CDR3: TGTGCCAGCAGCTCTGCACCTTACAGGGGGAGAGGCACTGAAGCTTTCTTT. Its protein product is CASSSAPYRGRGTEAFF.

This clonotype was counted a few times. This rearrangement joins TRBV4-3 to TRBJ1-3; D not resolved. The CDR3 runs 16 residues. V lost 0 bases, J lost 7 bases, and 16 bases lay in between. Germline-derived CDR1 and CDR2 are LGHNA and YSLEER. DNA of the CDR3: TGCGCCAGCAGCCAAGATTCCCGTAAATACATGAACACCATATATTTT. Residues: CASSQDSRKYMNTIYF.

The chain has TRBV28 and TRBJ1-5; D might be TRBD1 (6 bases). The germline gives CDR1 MDHEN, CDR2 SYDVKM. Trimming pared 5 bases from V and 7 bases from J, leaving 9 bases between. The CDR3 runs to 12 residues. The chain's CDR3 is CASSPGEQPQHF. CDR3 DNA: TGTGCCAGCAGTCCAGGGGAACAGCCCCAGCATTTT. Full variable domain (outside the CDR3, taken from reference TRBV28 and TRBJ1-5): DVKVTQSSRYLVKRTGEKVFLECVQDMDHENMFWYRQDPGLGLRLIYFSYDVKMKEKGDIPEGYSVSREKKERFSLILESASTNQTSMYLCASSPGEQPQHFGDGTRLSIL.

In this sample, this clonotype turned up a few times. This sequence joins TRBV7-6 and TRBJ2-7; TRBD1 aligns across 10 bases. Losses at the gene ends were 5 bases for V and 2 bases for J; bases not matched to a gene: 9. Germline V gives CDR1 SGHVS, CDR2 FNYEAQ. The CDR3 is made up of 16 amino acids. This chain's CDR3 is CASSPSKGQGTYEQYF. DNA of the CDR3: TGTGCCAGCAGCCCATCCAAGGGACAGGGGACCTACGAGCAGTACTTC.

The V and J genes are TRBV4-2 and TRBJ2-7; the match to TRBD1 covers 10 bases. V trimming: 7 bases; J trimming: 1 base; junction bases outside the gene matches: 4. Germline values: CDR1 LGHNA, CDR2 YNFKEQ. The CDR3 is made up of 14 amino acids. Here the CDR3 DNA reads TGTGCCAGCATTGACAGGGGGCTTTCCTACGAGCAGTACGTC. Translation: CASIDRGLSYEQYV.

CDR3 nucleotides: TGTGCCAGCAAAACAGGGGTAACAGATACGCAGTATTTT. This gives the protein CASKTGVTDTQYF. The chain combines TRBV2 with TRBJ2-3; 7 nucleotides agree with TRBD1. The CDR3 has 13 residues. Trimming removed 7 bases from V and 3 bases from J; junction bases left unmatched: 4. Per germline, CDR1 SNHLY and CDR2 FYNNEI.

This clonotype was found many times. CDR3 sequence: CASRMVPGAYEQYF. In nucleotides, the CDR3 is TGCGCCAGCAGAATGGTCCCGGGGGCTTACGAGCAGTACTTC. The chain carries TRBV5-1 and TRBJ2-7; either TRBD1 or TRBD2 may supply D (6 bases each). V dropped 5 bases and J dropped 4 bases, with 16 bases sitting between them. Germline values: CDR1 SGHRS, CDR2 YFSETQ. The CDR3 consists of 14 residues. Full variable domain (missing parts from reference TRBV5-1 and TRBJ2-7): KAGVTQTPRYLIKTRGQQVTLSCSPISGHRSVSWYQQTPGQGLQFLFEYFSETQRNKGNFPGRFSGRQFSNSRSEMNVSTLELGDSALYLCASRMVPGAYEQYFGPGTRLTVT.

This clonotype was seen ten or more times. This chain joins TRBV4-2 and TRBJ2-1; TRBD2 might be the D (6 bases). Germline V gene sequence: CDR1 LGHNA, CDR2 YNFKEQ. Trimming shortened V by 3 bases and J by 8 bases, and 17 bases separated the two germline ends. The CDR3 extends over 15 amino acids. The CDR3 coding sequence is TGTGCCAGCAGCCAGGCCTCGACTAGATCCCATGAGCAGTTCTTC. It codes for CASSQASTRSHEQFF.

This rearrangement joins TRBV6-2 or TRBV6-3 to TRBJ2-2; TRBD2 matches 11 bases. The CDR3 covers 17 residues. Germline values: CDR1 MNHEY, CDR2 SVGEGT. V was pared by 0 bases and J by 3 bases, with 3 bases of the junction left unmatched. For the CDR3, the DNA is TGTGCCAGCAGTTACTCGGGACTAGCGGATTACACCGGGGAGCTGTTTTTT. It encodes CASSYSGLADYTGELFF.

This chain uses TRBV18 with TRBJ2-3, with a weak D call TRBD1 (5 bases). The CDR3 covers 15 residues. The V gene lost 6 bases and the J gene lost 0 bases, with 13 bases spanning the gap. Germline CDR1 KGHSH, CDR2 LQKENI. CDR3 DNA: TGTGCCAGCTCCCCGGTGGGGCGGAGCACAGATACGCAGTATTTT. The encoded protein is CASSPVGRSTDTQYF. The whole variable domain, remainder taken from reference TRBV18 and TRBJ2-3, is NAGVMQNPRHLVRRRGQEARLRCSPMKGHSHVYWYRQLPEEGLKFMVYLQKENIIDESGMPKERFSAEFPKEGPSILRIQQVVRGDSAAYFCASSPVGRSTDTQYFGPGTRLTVL.

This clonotype was counted between two and nine times. This chain joins TRBV7-2 and TRBJ2-3; D is possibly TRBD1 (6 bases). Looked up from germline, CDR1 is SGHTA and CDR2 is FQGNSA. V lost 8 bases, J lost 2 bases, and 8 bases lay in between. The CDR3 length is 12 residues. This CDR3 reads CASGTYTDTQYF. The CDR3 nucleotides read TGTGCCAGCGGGACATACACAGATACGCAGTATTTT.

The chain joins TRBV4-2 to TRBJ2-2; 9 nucleotides agree with TRBD1. CDR3 length: 16 residues. The trim removed 0 bases at V and 10 bases at J, leaving 9 bases unmatched. Germline V gives CDR1 LGHNA, CDR2 YNFKEQ. The CDR3 is CASSQDFGQGYVELFF. Written as DNA, the CDR3 is TGTGCCAGCAGCCAAGATTTCGGACAGGGGTATGTGGAGCTGTTTTTT.

This clonotype was picked up many times. In DNA form, the CDR3 reads TGTGCCAGCAGGGGCAGGGGAAGCTACGAGCAGTACGTC. Translating it yields CASRGRGSYEQYV. This chain uses TRBV6-5 with TRBJ2-7; maybe TRBD1 (6 bases). The germline V gene encodes CDR1 MNHEY and CDR2 SVGAGI. This CDR3 is built from 13 residues. The V and J ends lost 6 bases and 3 bases respectively, with 12 bases between them.

This clonotype was seen a few times. The chain combines TRBV7-2 with TRBJ2-7; TRBD2 might be the D (6 bases). Germline loops: CDR1 SGHTA, CDR2 FQGNSA. With 1 base removed from V and 6 bases from J, the gap between germline ends came to 16 bases. CDR3 length: 15 residues. The CDR3 nucleotides read TGTGCCAGCAGCTTAGTTCCCAGCTGGGACTCCGAGCAGTACGTC. Protein: CASSLVPSWDSEQYV.

This clonotype turned up a few times. This chain connects TRBV3-1 to TRBJ2-2; 7 bases fit TRBD1. The CDR3 is 15 amino acids. V shed 4 bases and J 3 bases; nucleotides not matched to a gene: 5. Germline CDR1 LGHDT, CDR2 YNNKEL (reference sequence). The CDR3 region has the DNA TGTGCCAGCAGCCCCAGGGACAGAGACACCGGGGAGCTGTTTTTT. Amino acids: CASSPRDRDTGELFF.

The chain couples TRBV20-1 to TRBJ1-2; D is undetermined. CDR1 and CDR2 (germline): DFQATT, SNEGSKA (reference sequence). The CDR3 runs 11 residues. The CDR3: CARESNYGYTF. DNA for the CDR3: TGCGCTCGGGAGAGTAACTATGGCTACACCTTC.

In its sample, this clonotype was seen a few times. V and J are TRBV7-2 and TRBJ1-2, with 11 bases identical to TRBD1. There are 11 residues in the CDR3. Trimming at V came to 5 bases and at J to 14 bases, leaving 4 bases not matched to a gene. The germline gives CDR1 SGHTA, CDR2 FQGNSA. As DNA, the CDR3 is TGTGCCAGCAGCGCGGACAGGGGGCAAACCTTC. This codes for CASSADRGQTF.

V is TRBV6-6 and J is TRBJ2-7; D is unresolved. The CDR3 is 13 residues long. V was pared by 2 bases and J by 2 bases, with 7 bases between. The germline CDR1 and CDR2 sequences are MNHNY and SVGAGI (reference sequence). This chain's CDR3 is CASSYLHAYEQYV. The CDR3 bases are TGTGCCAGCAGTTACCTCCACGCCTACGAGCAGTACGTC.

Only a few counts were recorded for this clonotype. V and J are TRBV6-2 or TRBV6-3 and TRBJ2-1, with 10 bases that match TRBD2. The V gene end was trimmed by 6 bases and the J gene end by 2 bases; junction bases not matched to a gene: 4. The CDR3 has 15 amino acids. CDR1 MNHEY and CDR2 SVGEGT come from the germline V gene. Written as DNA, the CDR3 is TGTGCCAGCAGGAAACTAGCGGGGACCTACAATGAGCAGTTCTTC. The encoded protein is CASRKLAGTYNEQFF.

The sample holds a few counts of this clonotype. CDR3 sequence reads: CASSLLAGESSPLHF. CDR3 bases: TGTGCCAGCAGCTTGCTGGCAGGGGAGAGTTCACCCCTCCACTTT. The gene calls are TRBV7-2 and TRBJ1-6, with D possibly matching TRBD1 (6 bases). Germline V gene sequence: CDR1 SGHTA, CDR2 FQGNSA. This CDR3 is built from 15 residues. The ends were cut back, 3 bases at V and 9 bases at J, with 15 bases in the middle.

This clonotype showed up just a few times. This chain links TRBV7-8 with TRBJ2-3, with D possibly matching TRBD2 (5 bases). Germline CDR1 and CDR2: SGHVS and FQNEAQ. V shed 0 bases and J shed 4 bases, with 11 bases lying between them. The CDR3 loop spans 15 amino acids. This CDR3 reads CASSLAGVRADTQYF. The DNA of the CDR3 is TGTGCCAGCAGCTTAGCCGGGGTTCGGGCAGATACGCAGTATTTT.

This clonotype came up a few times. The chain employs TRBV20-1 and TRBJ1-1; D not resolved. Trimming pared 3 bases from V and 1 base from J, leaving 6 bases between. Germline V gene data show CDR1 as DFQATT and CDR2 as SNEGSKA (reference sequence). There are 12 residues in the CDR3. The CDR3 DNA sequence: TGCAGTGCTAGTAAAGGGAACACTGAAGCTTTCTTT. It codes for CSASKGNTEAFF.

The chain links TRBV12-3 or TRBV12-4 to TRBJ1-1; possible D gene TRBD1, 6 bases. Trimming removed 5 bases at V and 0 bases at J, with 19 bases between. This CDR3 is built from 17 residues. CDR3 amino acids: CASSRQGVGAMNTEAFF. DNA for the CDR3: TGTGCCAGCAGTCGCCAGGGCGTGGGGGCCATGAACACTGAAGCTTTCTTT.

This clonotype was observed a few times. V and J are TRBV5-1 and TRBJ2-3; 15 bases line up with TRBD2. The J segment lost 0 bases and the V segment lost 5 bases, leaving 4 bases of the junction unmatched. Germline CDR1 and CDR2: SGHRS and YFSETQ. This CDR3 is built from 17 residues. The CDR3 region has the DNA TGCGCCAGCAGATGGACTAGCGGGGGGGGTAGCACAGATACGCAGTATTTT. This gives the protein CASRWTSGGGSTDTQYF.

CDR3 bases: TGTGCCAGCAGTGCCGGACAGGGGATCGGTCAGCCCCAGCATTTT. Encoded protein: CASSAGQGIGQPQHF. V gene TRBV6-1 combines with J gene TRBJ1-5; TRBD1 matches 9 bases. The CDR3 is made up of 15 amino acids. The junction had 7 bases not matched to a gene; V was cut back by 4 bases and J by 6 bases. CDR1 is MNHNS and CDR2 is SASEGT in the germline V gene.

This clonotype appeared a few times. The V call is TRBV27, the J call TRBJ2-2, with 7 bases lining up with TRBD1. This CDR3 region has 14 residues. V shed 7 bases and J 3 bases; nucleotides not matched to a gene: 5. In germline, CDR1 is MNHEY, CDR2 SMNVEV (reference sequence). The CDR3 nucleotides are TGTGCCAGCACCAGACAGGGAGACACCGGGGAGCTGTTTTTT. Encoded protein: CASTRQGDTGELFF.